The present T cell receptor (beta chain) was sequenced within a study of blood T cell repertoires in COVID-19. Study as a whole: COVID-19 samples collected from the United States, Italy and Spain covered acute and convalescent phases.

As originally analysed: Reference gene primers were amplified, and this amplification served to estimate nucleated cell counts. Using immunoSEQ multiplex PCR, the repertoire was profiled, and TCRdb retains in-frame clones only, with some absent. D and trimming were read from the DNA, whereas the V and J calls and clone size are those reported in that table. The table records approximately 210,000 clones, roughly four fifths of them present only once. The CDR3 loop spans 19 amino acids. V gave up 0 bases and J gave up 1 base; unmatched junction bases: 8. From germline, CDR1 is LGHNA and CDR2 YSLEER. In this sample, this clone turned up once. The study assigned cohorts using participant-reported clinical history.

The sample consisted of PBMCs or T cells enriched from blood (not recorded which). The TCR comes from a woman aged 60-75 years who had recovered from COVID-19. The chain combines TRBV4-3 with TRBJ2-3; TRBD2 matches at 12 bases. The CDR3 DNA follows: TGCGCCAGCAGCCAAGAACTCGGACTAGCGGGGACTCGCACAGATACGCAGTATTTT. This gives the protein CASSQELGLAGTRTDTQYF.